These 14 T cell receptor beta chains originate from one sample sequenced in a study of blood T cells in healthy people across ages (dated by TCRdb to between 2014 and 2016). Library method: 5' RACE. Sequenced on an Illumina HiSeq 2500. A second roughly 6 to 11 cycle PCR used a sample-barcoded 5' primer and a J-beta primer mix. TCRdb itself trimmed the public reads at Q25 with fastp, ran MiXCR and retained productive beta chains. CDR3 protein sequences are deduplicated, and each keeps its most common genes and DNA. In all, the sample holds 800,000 or so distinct CDR3 sequences, and around 25% of those were seen once. Roughly 3.5% of the sample rests with the top ten. The data were also submitted as part of a second study, on T cells of mothers and their children.

The specimen was blood. The receptors shown here come from a boy aged 5-17 years in good health.

The rearrangement uses TRBV28 and TRBJ2-3; 10 bases are shared with TRBD2. The CDR3 runs 15 residues. Trimming cost V 7 bases and J 4 bases; bases outside gene matches: 8. Germline values: CDR1 MDHEN, CDR2 SYDVKM. CDR3 in DNA: TGTGCCAGCAATCAACTAGCGGGGTACGCAGATACGCAGTATTTT. This codes for CASNQLAGYADTQYF. The whole variable domain, filled in from reference TRBV28 and TRBJ2-3, reads DVKVTQSSRYLVKRTGEKVFLECVQDMDHENMFWYRQDPGLGLRLIYFSYDVKMKEKGDIPEGYSVSREKKERFSLILESASTNQTSMYLCASNQLAGYADTQYFGPGTRLTVL.

This clonotype has only a few counts. Written as DNA, the CDR3 is TGCAGCGTTGGTTTAGGTTACTCCTACGAGCAGTACTTC. Protein product: CSVGLGYSYEQYF. The V call is TRBV29-1, the J call TRBJ2-5; D remains unclear. The end of the DNA fits TRBJ2-7 better, so the J call may be wrong. Per germline, CDR1 SQVTM and CDR2 ANQGSEA. CDR3 length: 13 amino acids.

The chain links TRBV20-1 to TRBJ2-7; D may match TRBD1 or TRBD2 (7 bases each). Germline CDR1 DFQATT, CDR2 SNEGSKA (reference sequence). This CDR3 is built from 13 residues. CDR3 coding DNA: TGCACTATCAGGGGGAGGGGGACCTACGAGCAGTACTTC. As protein: CTIRGRGTYEQYF.

The rearrangement links TRBV11-2 to TRBJ2-7; D gene unclear. This CDR3 has 14 residues. Trimming pared 2 bases from V and 1 base from J, leaving 9 bases between. Germline assignment: CDR1 SGHAT and CDR2 FQNNGV. The CDR3 spells CASSLIMDSYEQYF. The CDR3 DNA sequence: TGTGCCAGCAGCTTAATTATGGATTCCTACGAGCAGTACTTC.

This clonotype turned up a few times. The CDR3 region has the DNA TGTGCCAGCCAGGACGCCTACAATGAGCAGTTCTTC. Translating it yields CASQDAYNEQFF. This chain joins TRBV6-5 and TRBJ2-1; D gene unclear. V lost 8 bases and J lost 2, with 7 bases in between. The CDR3 spans 12 residues. Germline V lookup: CDR1 MNHEY, CDR2 SVGAGI.

V is TRBV7-9 and J is TRBJ2-5; 9 nucleotides match TRBD2. Gene TRBJ2-7 matches the end of the DNA better, so the J call may be wrong. The V gene's germline CDR1 is SEHNR and CDR2 FQNEAQ (reference sequence). This CDR3 is built from 16 residues. Here the CDR3 DNA reads TGTGCCAGCAGCCCCGCGGAGGTAGCGGGGGTCTACGAGCAGTACTTC. Protein sequence: CASSPAEVAGVYEQYF.

This chain connects TRBV10-3 to TRBJ2-1; 10 bases map to TRBD2. The CDR3 is 16 amino acids. V lost 2 bases and J lost 3; bases outside the gene matches: 4. The V gene's germline CDR1 is ENHRY and CDR2 SYGVKD. CDR3 coding DNA: TGTGCCATCAGTGAGGTGGCTAGCGGGAGCTACAATGAGCAGTTCTTC. Translation gives CAISEVASGSYNEQFF.

V and J are TRBV10-3 and TRBJ2-5, with 14 bases that match TRBD2. The tail of the sequence fits TRBJ2-7 better, so the J call may be wrong. Germline V gene lookup returns CDR1 ENHRY and CDR2 SYGVKD. The length of the CDR3 is 18 residues. CDR3 in amino acids: CAISESVGTSGGNYEQYF. CDR3 bases: TGTGCCATCAGTGAGTCTGTAGGGACTAGCGGGGGAAACTACGAGCAGTACTTC.

The CDR3 bases are TGTGCCAGCAGCTTTGTAACTAGCGGACTCTACAATGAGCAGTTCTTC. Translating gives CASSFVTSGLYNEQFF. The chain carries TRBV7-2 and TRBJ2-5; 8 bases agree with TRBD2. The DNA end favors TRBJ2-1, so the J call may be wrong. The CDR3 spans 16 residues. Germline V lookup: CDR1 SGHTA, CDR2 FQGNSA.

The sample holds a few counts of this clonotype. The V and J genes are TRBV11-3 and TRBJ2-2, with D perhaps being TRBD1 or TRBD2 (5 bases each). The ends were cut back, 5 bases at V and 4 bases at J, with 17 bases in the middle. The CDR3 length is 16 residues. Germline V lookup: CDR1 SGHNT, CDR2 YENEEA. The chain's CDR3 is CASSPTWDAGTGELFF. CDR3 coding DNA: TGTGCCAGCAGCCCGACTTGGGACGCCGGCACCGGGGAGCTGTTTTTT.

The chain links TRBV12-3 or TRBV12-4 to TRBJ2-3, with 7 bases fitting TRBD1. The trim removed 7 bases at V and 0 bases at J, leaving 1 base unmatched. CDR3 length equals 13 residues. The CDR3 loop is CASKQGSTDTQYF. CDR3 DNA: TGTGCCAGCAAACAGGGGAGCACAGATACGCAGTATTTT.

The sample holds a few counts of this clonotype. The chain carries TRBV28 and TRBJ2-5; D not resolved. This CDR3 is built from 17 residues. Germline CDR1 and CDR2: MDHEN and SYDVKM. Between the trimmed V and J ends, which lost 3 bases and 1 base, there was a span of 18 bases. The CDR3 nucleotides are TGTGCCAGCAGTTTGGTTCGGAGTCCCGTGCCCCAAGAGACCCAGTACTTC. Translation gives CASSLVRSPVPQETQYF.

This clonotype has only a few counts. The rearrangement joins TRBV20-1 to TRBJ2-5; D might be TRBD2 (6 bases). CDR1 and CDR2 from the germline V gene are DFQATT and SNEGSKA (reference sequence). The V and J ends lost 6 bases and 1 base respectively, with 18 bases between them. This CDR3 spans 15 amino acids. CDR3 DNA sequence: TGCAGTGCCCTTGACCTCCCGGGACTCCAAGAGACCCAGTACTTC. Translated: CSALDLPGLQETQYF.

This sequence joins TRBV20-1 and TRBJ1-5, with D hard to call. Trimming cost V 0 bases and J 2 bases, with 8 bases left between them. Germline V lookup: CDR1 DFQATT, CDR2 SNEGSKA (reference sequence). The CDR3 totals 14 residues. The CDR3 loop reads CSARDRRGNQPQHF. DNA of the CDR3: TGCAGTGCTAGAGATCGACGGGGCAATCAGCCCCAGCATTTT.